The 21 T cell receptor beta chains in this list originate from one sample, sequenced in a study of cytomegalovirus exposure and HLA in healthy donors. TCRdb's copy holds only in-frame clones and misses some; the assay was immunoSEQ multiplex PCR. Here the sample spans about 58,000 clones, roughly 90% being singletons. The specimen was PBMCs. The source is a man between 18 and 29 years old in good health and CMV-seronegative.

This rearrangement joins TRBV7-9 to TRBJ1-1; the D gene is possibly TRBD1 (5 bases). CDR1 and CDR2 (germline): SEHNR, FQNEAQ (reference sequence). The CDR3 extends over 14 amino acids. The V end lost 7 bases, the J end lost 0 bases, and 12 bases lay between the germline ends. This chain's CDR3 is CASISGSMNTEAFF. CDR3 DNA: TGTGCCAGCATTTCAGGGTCGATGAACACTGAAGCTTTCTTT.

The rearrangement uses TRBV9 and TRBJ2-2, with 10 bases that match TRBD1. The J segment lost 6 bases and the V segment lost 3 bases, leaving 14 bases of the junction unmatched. Germline V gene data show CDR1 as SGDLS and CDR2 as YYNGEE. CDR3 size: 18 residues. DNA of the CDR3: TGTGCCAGCAGCGAAGGAAATGGCGGGACAGGGGTTCCCGGGGAGCTGTTTTTT. Residues: CASSEGNGGTGVPGELFF.

This chain joins TRBV27 and TRBJ2-1; TRBD1 agrees at 9 bases. The CDR3 sequence is 16 residues long. Germline CDR1 and CDR2: MNHEY and SMNVEV (reference sequence). V shed 6 bases and J 8 bases; nucleotides not matched to a gene: 14. CDR3 in DNA: TGTGCCAGCAGACAGAGACCGAAACGGACAGGGGATGAGCAGTTCTTC. Translating gives CASRQRPKRTGDEQFF.

The chain joins TRBV27 to TRBJ2-7; 8 bases fit TRBD1. The CDR3 is 15 residues long. CDR1 is MNHEY, CDR2 SMNVEV, per germline (reference sequence). J was trimmed by 6 bases and V by 3 bases; bases with no gene match: 10. The CDR3 loop reads CASSFYAQGDSEQYF. The CDR3 nucleotides read TGTGCCAGCAGTTTCTACGCACAGGGGGACTCCGAGCAGTACTTC.

CDR3 bases: TGTGCCATCGAAAATCTTCGGAAAACTAGCGGGGGAGGTTCGGGGGAGCTGTTTTTT. Protein sequence: CAIENLRKTSGGGSGELFF. The chain joins TRBV10-3 to TRBJ2-2, with TRBD2 identical over 11 bases. The V segment lost 8 bases and the J segment 8 bases; nucleotides outside the gene matches: 22. Germline CDR1 is ENHRY and CDR2 is SYGVKD. The CDR3 length is 19 residues.

V and J are TRBV4-1 and TRBJ2-7, with 9 positions matching TRBD2. CDR1 is MGHRA and CDR2 is YSYEKL in the germline V gene. After removal of 0 bases from V and 5 bases from J, the junction contained 5 bases not matched to a gene. This CDR3 region has 15 residues. CDR3 sequence (DNA): TGCGCCAGCAGCCAAGAGCCTAGCGGGATACACGAGCAGTACTTC. Translated, it gives CASSQEPSGIHEQYF.

V is TRBV25-1 and J is TRBJ2-1; 8 bases agree with TRBD2. The CDR3 extends over 16 amino acids. The ends lost 1 base at V and 2 bases at J; junction bases unmatched: 4. The germline V gene encodes CDR1 MGHDK and CDR2 SYGVNS. The CDR3 nucleotides read TGTGCCAGCAGTGAATTTAGCGGGAAGACCTACAATGAGCAGTTCTTC. Its translation is CASSEFSGKTYNEQFF.

This chain links TRBV5-6 with TRBJ2-7; a weak D match, TRBD2 (5 bases). CDR1 SGHDT and CDR2 YYEEEE come from the germline V gene. V was pared by 4 bases and J by 6 bases, with 14 bases between. The CDR3 has 13 residues. This chain's CDR3 is CASSAWTGIEQYF. CDR3 DNA: TGTGCCAGCAGCGCCTGGACTGGCATCGAGCAGTACTTC.

J is TRBJ2-7 and V is TRBV10-3, with TRBD1 identical over 9 bases. The CDR3 loop spans 14 amino acids. The germline V gene encodes CDR1 ENHRY and CDR2 SYGVKD. Losses at the gene ends were 2 bases for V and 6 bases for J; bases not matched to a gene: 5. The CDR3 coding sequence is TGTGCCATCAGTGAGGCGGGACAGGGTTCCGAGCAGTACTTC. As protein: CAISEAGQGSEQYF.

This rearrangement joins TRBV27 to TRBJ2-2; unclear D gene. V lost 4 bases to trimming and J lost 7 bases, with 4 bases between them. Germline loops: CDR1 MNHEY, CDR2 SMNVEV (reference sequence). The CDR3 is 11 residues long. The CDR3 loop reads CASSSYGELFF. The CDR3 DNA sequence: TGTGCCAGCAGTTCTTACGGGGAGCTGTTTTTT.

As regards this clone: Other DNA sequences in this specimen translate into the identical CDR3. The chain uses TRBV5-1 and TRBJ2-1, with D possibly matching TRBD1 (5 bases). The CDR3 sequence is 15 residues long. The ends were cut back, 0 bases at V and 0 bases at J, with 7 bases in the middle. Germline CDR1 and CDR2: SGHRS and YFSETQ. The CDR3 DNA reads as TGCGCCAGCAGCTTGGGGCAGGGCTCCTACAATGAGCAGTTCTTC. This encodes CASSLGQGSYNEQFF.

The J gene is TRBJ2-2, the V gene TRBV18; no clear D. The CDR3 is 15 residues long. Germline lookup yields CDR1 KGHSH and CDR2 LQKENI. Deletions cut 4 bases from V and 0 bases from J, with 9 bases between. The CDR3 region has the DNA TGTGCCAGCTCACGTGACACCTCGAACACCGGGGAGCTGTTTTTT. Its protein product is CASSRDTSNTGELFF.

The CDR3 coding sequence is TGTGCCAGCAGTCCGAGGGACCAAGAGACCCAGTACTTC. Its protein is CASSPRDQETQYF. J is TRBJ2-5 and V is TRBV6-5; a weak D match, TRBD2 (5 bases). Trimming stripped 5 bases from V and 0 bases from J, with 7 bases between. CDR3 length: 13 residues. CDR1 is MNHEY and CDR2 is SVGAGI in the germline V gene.

The DNA for the CDR3 is TGTGCCAGCAGTTTATATCTAGTGGGGGCTGGCACTGAAGCTTTCTTT. Its protein product is CASSLYLVGAGTEAFF. This rearrangement joins TRBV27 to TRBJ1-1, with D possibly matching TRBD1 (6 bases). This CDR3 region has 16 residues. Trimming pared 1 base from V and 4 bases from J, leaving 16 bases between. Germline CDR1 reads MNHEY; CDR2 reads SMNVEV (reference sequence).

The chain has TRBV7-3 and TRBJ2-5, with D maybe TRBD2 (7 bases). The CDR3 extends over 16 amino acids. Trimming shortened V by 0 bases and J by 4 bases, and 15 bases separated the two germline ends. Germline loops: CDR1 SGHTA, CDR2 FQGTGA. The CDR3 bases are TGTGCCAGCAGCTTAACGGGGGGCGGGAGCATAGAGACCCAGTACTTC. The encoded protein is CASSLTGGGSIETQYF.

Only one count was recorded for this clone. This rearrangement joins TRBV4-3 to TRBJ2-1, with 7 bases lining up with TRBD2. This CDR3 region has 13 residues. The ends lost 4 bases at V and 9 bases at J; junction bases unmatched: 6. CDR1 and CDR2 (germline): LGHNA, YSLEER. In DNA form, the CDR3 reads TGCGCCAGCAGCCCGGGGGGTCGGGGTGAGCAGTTCTTC. It yields the protein CASSPGGRGEQFF.

The chain is built from TRBV6-6 and TRBJ1-2, with 10 bases fitting TRBD1. With V trimmed by 5 bases and J by 4 bases, 10 bases remained unmatched. Germline V lookup: CDR1 MNHNY, CDR2 SVGAGI (reference sequence). The CDR3 spans 16 residues. As DNA, the CDR3 is TGTGCCAGCAGTCGGGACAGGGGACGATTGGGCTATGGCTACACCTTC. Translation gives CASSRDRGRLGYGYTF.

This rearrangement joins TRBV5-1 to TRBJ1-4; TRBD1 matches 7 bases. CDR3 length: 16 amino acids. After removal of 3 bases from V and 4 bases from J, the junction contained 9 bases not matched to a gene. Germline V gives CDR1 SGHRS, CDR2 YFSETQ. The CDR3 DNA follows: TGCGCCAGCAGCTCGTCAGGGGGACGGGGTAATGAAAAACTGTTTTTT. Translated: CASSSSGGRGNEKLFF.

This chain links TRBV19 with TRBJ2-2, with 8 bases matching TRBD2. The CDR3 runs to 15 residues. V shed 5 bases and J 6 bases; nucleotides not matched to a gene: 8. From germline, CDR1 is LNHDA and CDR2 SQIVND (reference sequence). The DNA for the CDR3 is TGTGCCAGTAGTCCCGGGAGGGCCGAAGCCGGGGAGCTGTTTTTT. It encodes CASSPGRAEAGELFF.

CDR3 coding DNA: TGTGCCAGCTCCCGCGGGGTAGCGGCTAACCACGAGCAGTACTTC. Amino acid sequence: CASSRGVAANHEQYF. The chain links TRBV7-9 to TRBJ2-7; a possible D gene is TRBD2 (6 bases). The CDR3 is 15 residues long. Germline-derived CDR1 and CDR2 are SEHNR and FQNEAQ (reference sequence). The ends were cut back, 8 bases at V and 5 bases at J, with 22 bases in the middle.

This clone showed up just a few times. V gene TRBV5-6 combines with J gene TRBJ2-1; 10 positions match TRBD2. The J segment lost 6 bases and the V segment lost 2 bases, leaving 8 bases of the junction unmatched. The CDR3 is 16 amino acids. Germline loops: CDR1 SGHDT, CDR2 YYEEEE. For the CDR3, the DNA is TGTGCCAGCAGCTTTAATCTGGGACTAGCGAGCAATGAGCAGTTCTTC. Residues: CASSFNLGLASNEQFF.